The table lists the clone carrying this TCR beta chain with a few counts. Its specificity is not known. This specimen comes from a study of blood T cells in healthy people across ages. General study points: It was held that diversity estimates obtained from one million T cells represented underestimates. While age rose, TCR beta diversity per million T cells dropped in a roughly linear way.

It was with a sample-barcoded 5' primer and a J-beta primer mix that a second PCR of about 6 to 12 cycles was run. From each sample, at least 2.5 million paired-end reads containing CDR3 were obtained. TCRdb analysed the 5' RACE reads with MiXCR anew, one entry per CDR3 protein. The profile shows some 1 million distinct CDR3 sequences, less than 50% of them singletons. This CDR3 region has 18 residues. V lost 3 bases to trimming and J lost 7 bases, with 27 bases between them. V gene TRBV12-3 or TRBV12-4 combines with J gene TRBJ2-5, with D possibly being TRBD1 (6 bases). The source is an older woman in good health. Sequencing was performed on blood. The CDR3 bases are TGTGCCAGCAGTTTGGGGGCCTCTGGTGCACGGGCAAGCGGGACCCAGTACTTC. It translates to CASSLGASGARASGTQYF.